A single sample gave rise to the 4 T cell receptor beta chains below, sequenced in a study of read filtering for tumor transcriptome and immune sequencing. Molecular barcoded adaptors covering alpha/delta and beta/gamma chains were used on roughly 400 ng RNA. In TCRdb, the reads were re-called with MiXCR into one record per CDR3 protein. The sample lists 100,000 to 150,000 distinct CDR3 sequences, around 14% seen once, with under 9% in the top ten. The specimen was a population of CD138-negative cells sorted from bone marrow. These receptors came from a donor at least 40 years old with multiple myeloma.

Regarding this clonotype: The junction departs from the called germline gene at one end, perhaps through a read error. The chain couples TRBV12-3 or TRBV12-4 to TRBJ2-7; 8 nucleotides align to TRBD1. The CDR3 totals 17 residues. CDR3 amino acids: CACSVLSRDRSSYEQYF. The DNA for the CDR3 is TGTGCCTGCAGCGTACTTTCCAGGGACAGGAGCTCCTACGAGCAGTACTTC.

This clonotype has more than one count but fewer than ten. The J gene is TRBJ2-7, the V gene TRBV20-1; no clear D gene. V lost 0 bases and J lost 3, with 6 bases in between. The CDR3 contains 12 residues. Germline-derived CDR1 and CDR2 are DFQATT and SNEGSKA (reference sequence). The CDR3 region has the DNA TGCAGTGCTAGAGATCCCAGCTACGAGCAGTACTTC. Translation: CSARDPSYEQYF.

In this sample, this clonotype turned up many times. The J gene is TRBJ2-6, the V gene TRBV20-1; D possibly corresponds to TRBD1 (7 bases). CDR3 length: 14 amino acids. Trimming removed 1 base at V and 5 bases at J, with 9 bases between. Germline V CDR1 and CDR2: DFQATT, SNEGSKA (reference sequence). The CDR3 DNA reads TGCAGTGCTAGAGCAGGGGGGTGGGCCAACGTCCTGACTTTC. Encoded protein: CSARAGGWANVLTF.

There are many counts of this clonotype. V gene TRBV20-1 combines with J gene TRBJ2-1; 10 nucleotides match TRBD2. With 4 bases clipped from V and 6 bases from J, the junction kept 6 bases outside the gene matches. CDR1 DFQATT and CDR2 SNEGSKA come from the germline V gene (reference sequence). The CDR3 loop spans 14 amino acids. CDR3: CSATSGRRGNEQFF. CDR3 nucleotides: TGCAGTGCTACTAGCGGGAGACGTGGCAATGAGCAGTTCTTC.